The clone carrying this TCR beta chain has a handful of counts. Its antigen is still unknown. Deletions cut 3 bases from V and 1 base from J, with 20 bases between. This CDR3 has 18 residues. Germline V CDR1 and CDR2: SEHNR, FQNEAQ (reference sequence). The data derive from a study of graft-versus-host responses after intestinal transplantation. The assay was immunoSEQ multiplex PCR, and TCRdb's table has in-frame clones only and misses some. The sample holds more than 80,000 clones, around 83% seen once. The genes are TRBV7-9 and TRBJ2-3; perhaps D is TRBD1 or TRBD2 (5 bases each). The source was unstimulated CD8+ T cells sorted from spleen or lymph node cells, collected before intestinal transplant. The sequence came from a human donor who received an intestinal transplant. DNA for the CDR3: TGTGCCAGCAGCTTTTCGCAGGGAGCCCTCCGCCGCACAGATACGCAGTATTTT. Its translation is CASSFSQGALRRTDTQYF.